This T cell receptor (beta chain) was profiled in a study of blood T cell repertoires in COVID-19. Study context: The samples span acute and convalescent COVID-19 from the United States, Italy and Spain.

The V gene end was trimmed by 5 bases and the J gene end by 5 bases; junction bases not matched to a gene: 10. The CDR3 totals 15 residues. Germline lookup yields CDR1 MNHEY and CDR2 SMNVEV (reference sequence). How the authors handled the data: Estimation of nucleated cell counts was performed using reference gene primer amplification. Here immunoSEQ multiplex PCR was the method, and the copy in TCRdb shows in-frame clones only, minus some. The V and J calls and the clone size are those of that table, but D and trimming were determined from the DNA. The table has about 140,000 clones, 84% seen once.

This rearrangement joins TRBV27 to TRBJ2-7; 9 bases align to TRBD1. The sequenced material came from peripheral blood. The TCR was taken from a young man with COVID-19, enrolled during active disease. The CDR3: CASSAPGQGHNEQYF. The CDR3 bases are TGTGCCAGCAGTGCCCCGGGACAGGGCCACAACGAGCAGTACTTC.